Many counts were recorded for the clone carrying this T cell receptor beta chain. The target antigen is unknown. The CDR3 is 13 residues long. CDR1 is DFQATT, CDR2 SNEGSKA, per germline (reference sequence). Trimming cost V 6 bases and J 5 bases, with 17 bases left between them. The TCRbeta library was prepared with unique molecular identifiers. TCRdb reanalysed the PCR reads using MiXCR and keeps one entry per CDR3 protein. The sample includes approximately 650,000 distinct CDR3 sequences, 13% of them seen just once. The sample is drawn from a study of T-cell reconstitution after alpha-beta-depleted transplantation in children. Study observations and caveats: Reported findings indicate that, about two months after transplant, alpha-beta T cells came from several hundred expanded clones, which were derived from non-depleted graft cells.

The J gene is TRBJ2-7, the V gene TRBV20-1; D is perhaps TRBD1 (6 bases). The sequencing used PBMCs, collected before TCRalphabeta/CD19-depleted stem cell transplant. The sequence derives from a girl under 10 years old with congenital amegakaryocytic thrombocytopenia, due to receive a stem cell transplant. Written as DNA, the CDR3 is TGCAGTGCCAGACAGGCAGGGCGGAACGAGCAGTACTTC. Its translation is CSARQAGRNEQYF.